This is a list of T cell receptor beta chains from one sample in a study of cytomegalovirus exposure and HLA in healthy donors. TCRdb keeps only in-frame clones here, not all; method: immunoSEQ multiplex PCR. The table shows some 85,000 clones, with roughly 83% occurring only once. Sequenced: PBMCs. These receptors originate from a woman between 50 and 59 years old in good health and CMV-seronegative. CDR3s include the opening cysteine and the closing phenylalanine or tryptophan. A D gene is named only where the DNA matches it firmly. Rows give clone size only sometimes, using once, few, many, or a class for an expanded clone.

>TRBJ2-1|16|TRBV2|NA|NA
CASTTLAGFSYNEQFF
TGTGCCAGCACTACGCTTGCGGGATTCTCCTACAATGAGCAGTTCTTC
>TRBJ1-4|16|TRBV6-5|NA|NA
CASSYSAGSTNEKLFF
TGTGCCAGCAGTTACTCTGCGGGGTCAACTAATGAAAAACTGTTTTTT
>TRBJ1-1|13|TRBV19|once|TRBD1
CASSDRGNTEAFF
TGTGCCAGTAGTGACAGGGGGAACACTGAAGCTTTCTTT
>TRBJ1-5|16|TRBV21-1|NA|NA
CASSKGGRYSNQPQHF
TGTGCCAGCAGCAAAGGGGGCAGATATAGCAATCAGCCCCAGCATTTT
>TRBJ2-1|15|TRBV2|NA|TRBD1
CASGGDRGPTNEQFF
TGTGCCAGCGGGGGGGACAGGGGGCCCACCAATGAGCAGTTCTTC
>TRBJ1-1|14|TRBV5-4|NA|NA
CASSPRAENTEAFF
TGTGCCAGCAGTCCCAGGGCGGAGAACACTGAAGCTTTCTTT
>TRBJ2-7|18|TRBV28|NA|TRBD1
CASRAPGQGRPSSYEQYF
TGTGCCAGCAGGGCACCGGGACAGGGACGCCCCAGCTCCTACGAGCAGTACTTC
>TRBJ2-3|15|TRBV6-6|NA|TRBD1
CASRPRTGVTDTQYF
TGTGCCAGCAGACCCCGGACAGGGGTGACAGATACGCAGTATTTT
>TRBJ2-5|15|TRBV6-1|NA|TRBD2
CASSNLLAVQETQYF
TGTGCCAGCAGCAATTTACTAGCGGTACAAGAGACCCAGTACTTC
>TRBJ2-7|18|TRBV27|NA|TRBD2
CASSPNLGTSGSSYEQYF
TGTGCCAGCAGTCCTAACTTGGGGACTAGCGGGAGTAGCTACGAGCAGTACTTC
>TRBJ1-1|13|TRBV6-1|few|NA
CASTGSELTEAFF
TGTGCCAGCACCGGCAGCGAGCTAACTGAAGCTTTCTTT
>TRBJ2-5|16|TRBV21-1|NA|NA
CASSKGEGGRVETQYF
TGTGCCAGCAGCAAAGGGGAGGGGGGGCGGGTAGAGACCCAGTACTTC
>TRBJ2-7|16|TRBV5-1|once|TRBD2
CASSPGDRGRAGEQYF
TGCGCCAGCAGCCCTGGGGACCGCGGGAGGGCGGGCGAGCAGTACTTC
>TRBJ2-5|13|TRBV19|NA|TRBD2
CASSGGVGEAQYF
TGTGCCAGTAGCGGGGGGGTGGGAGAGGCCCAGTACTTC
>TRBJ1-2|19|TRBV9|NA|TRBD1
CASSKSLTADRGLTGGYTF
TGTGCCAGCAGCAAATCTTTGACGGCGGACAGGGGGCTTACAGGTGGCTACACCTTC
>TRBJ2-1|15|TRBV6-6|NA|TRBD1
CASKPLGQGYNEQFF
TGTGCCAGCAAACCCCTCGGACAGGGGTACAATGAGCAGTTCTTC
>TRBJ1-5|15|TRBV5-5|NA|NA
CASSFEPGVGQPQHF
TGTGCCAGCAGCTTTGAACCAGGGGTGGGTCAGCCCCAGCATTTT
>TRBJ1-2|17|TRBV25-1|NA|TRBD1
CASSAGQGGGWYYGYTF
TGTGCCAGCAGTGCGGGACAGGGAGGGGGTTGGTACTATGGCTACACCTTC
>TRBJ2-5|14|TRBV19|NA|NA
CASRPAGTPETQYF
TGTGCCAGTAGGCCCGCGGGCACACCAGAGACCCAGTACTTC
>TRBJ2-1|16|TRBV27|NA|TRBD1
CASRGLQGAVVNEQFF
TGTGCCAGCAGAGGCTTACAGGGGGCCGTCGTAAATGAGCAGTTCTTC
>TRBJ2-7|14|TRBV9|NA|NA
CASSVGGSSYEQYF
TGTGCCAGCAGCGTAGGAGGGAGTTCCTACGAGCAGTACTTC
>TRBJ2-3|15|TRBV27|few|TRBD2
CASSLGGLAGTTQYF
TGTGCCAGCAGTTTAGGGGGGCTAGCGGGAACTACGCAGTATTTT
>TRBJ2-1|16|TRBV5-1|NA|TRBD2
CASSFAGTSDYNEQFF
TGCGCCAGCAGTTTTGCCGGGACTAGCGACTACAATGAGCAGTTCTTC
>TRBJ1-5|14|TRBV28|few|NA
CASSQGIGNQPQHF
TGTGCCAGCAGTCAGGGGATCGGTAATCAGCCCCAGCATTTT
>TRBJ2-3|20|TRBV21-1|few|NA
CASSKGRLLAERESTDTQYF
TGTGCCAGCAGCAAAGGTCGCCTGCTAGCGGAGAGGGAGAGCACAGATACGCAGTATTTT
>TRBJ1-4|19|TRBV4-2|once|NA
CASSPSFSGEATDNEKLFF
TGTGCCAGCAGCCCATCCTTCTCGGGGGAGGCAACTGATAATGAAAAACTGTTTTTT
>TRBJ2-4|15|TRBV5-6|NA|NA
CASSSLGQAKNIQYF
TGTGCCAGCAGCTCGCTAGGACAGGCCAAAAACATTCAGTACTTC
>TRBJ2-1|12|TRBV5-1|few|NA
CASSLVSDEQFF
TGCGCCAGCAGCCTTGTCAGTGATGAGCAGTTCTTC